These 32 T cell receptor beta chains share one sample of origin, sequenced in a study of blood T cell repertoires in COVID-19. The data were produced by immunoSEQ multiplex PCR, yet TCRdb's version contains in-frame clones alone and is incomplete. Among 400,000 or so clones, about 89% were seen once, and the ten largest hold 1.5% to 2.5%. Sequencing was performed on PBMCs or T cells enriched from blood (not recorded which). Receptor source: a man in his forties in a cohort exposed to, infected with or recovered from COVID-19 (not recorded which).

The chain carries TRBV27 and TRBJ2-1; 11 bases agree with TRBD1. V was pared by 6 bases and J by 8 bases, with 9 bases of the junction left unmatched. The CDR3 runs 15 residues. Germline V gene lookup returns CDR1 MNHEY and CDR2 SMNVEV (reference sequence). In DNA, the CDR3 is TGTGCCAGCAGCTCACGGGACAGGGGGTATGATGAGCAGTTCTTC. Protein: CASSSRDRGYDEQFF.

The chain recombines TRBV7-3 with TRBJ1-5; no reliable D call. CDR1 and CDR2 (germline): SGHTA, FQGTGA. Trimming took 2 bases from V and 5 from J, leaving 7 bases between them. The CDR3 consists of 13 residues. This CDR3 reads CASSLDTYQPQHF. The CDR3 DNA reads TGTGCCAGCAGCTTAGACACATATCAGCCCCAGCATTTT.

This chain connects TRBV7-2 to TRBJ2-7, with D perhaps matching TRBD2 (6 bases). V shed 6 bases and J shed 0 bases, with 9 bases lying between them. Germline loops: CDR1 SGHTA, CDR2 FQGNSA. The length of the CDR3 is 13 residues. The chain's CDR3 is CASSRDFSYEQYF. The CDR3 DNA reads as TGTGCCAGCAGTCGGGACTTCTCCTACGAGCAGTACTTC.

This chain links TRBV7-8 with TRBJ2-7; 10 bases map to TRBD2. The CDR3 is 14 amino acids. Germline values: CDR1 SGHVS, CDR2 FQNEAQ. The trim removed 3 bases at V and 9 bases at J, leaving 8 bases unmatched. The CDR3 here is CASSFPGLASAQYF. The CDR3 nucleotides are TGTGCCAGCAGCTTTCCGGGACTAGCGTCGGCGCAGTACTTC.

The rearrangement links TRBV9 to TRBJ1-1; possibly TRBD1 for D (6 bases). This CDR3 spans 14 amino acids. Per germline, CDR1 SGDLS and CDR2 YYNGEE. The V end lost 0 bases, the J end lost 1 base, and 7 bases lay between the germline ends. Here the CDR3 DNA reads TGTGCCAGCAGCGTAGGGACAGAGAACACTGAAGCTTTCTTT. This sequence encodes CASSVGTENTEAFF.

J is TRBJ1-1 and V is TRBV19; TRBD1 is a possible D gene (6 bases). From germline, CDR1 is LNHDA and CDR2 SQIVND (reference sequence). This CDR3 has 14 residues. V lost 7 bases, J lost 0 bases, and 12 bases lay in between. The CDR3 DNA reads TGTGCCAGTATTCAGGGACACCTGAACACTGAAGCTTTCTTT. Its translation: CASIQGHLNTEAFF.

The rearrangement links TRBV3-1 (or the pseudogene TRBV3-2) to TRBJ2-7; D gene uncertain. The V gene lost 1 base and the J gene lost 1 base, with 8 bases spanning the gap. The CDR3 contains 14 residues. Germline V gives CDR1 LGHDT, CDR2 YNNKEL (reference sequence). CDR3 protein: CASSQGYASYEQYF. The CDR3 DNA reads as TGTGCCAGCAGCCAAGGGTACGCGTCCTACGAGCAGTACTTC.

The V call is TRBV5-6, the J call TRBJ1-4; TRBD1 matches 9 bases. This CDR3 has 14 residues. J lost 5 bases, V lost 4 bases, and 3 bases had no gene match. Per germline, CDR1 SGHDT and CDR2 YYEEEE. The CDR3 spells CASSTGQGNEKLFF. CDR3 sequence (DNA): TGTGCCAGCAGCACAGGACAGGGGAATGAAAAACTGTTTTTT.

The chain joins TRBV5-4 to TRBJ1-1; TRBD1 might be the D (5 bases). The CDR3 totals 14 residues. The germline V gene has CDR1 SGHNT and CDR2 YYREEE (reference sequence). With 4 bases removed from V and 5 bases from J, the gap between germline ends came to 15 bases. CDR3 protein: CASSREGSYTEAFF. CDR3 nucleotide sequence: TGTGCCAGCAGCCGGGAGGGGTCGTATACTGAAGCTTTCTTT.

Written as DNA, the CDR3 is TGTGCCAGCAGTACTTTACTGCGCTCTGGGGCCAACGTCCTGACTTTC. Translated, it gives CASSTLLRSGANVLTF. The chain has TRBV11-2 and TRBJ2-6; D call uncertain. Trimming shortened V by 6 bases and J by 0 bases, and 12 bases separated the two germline ends. CDR3 length equals 16 residues. The germline V gene encodes CDR1 SGHAT and CDR2 FQNNGV. Full variable domain (missing parts from reference TRBV11-2 and TRBJ2-6): EAGVAQSPRYKIIEKRQSVAFWCNPISGHATLYWYQQILGQGPKLLIQFQNNGVVDDSQLPKDRFSAERLKGVDSTLKIQPAKLEDSAVYLCASSTLLRSGANVLTFGAGSRLTVL.

The chain recombines TRBV18 with TRBJ2-5; D call uncertain. The CDR3 is made up of 15 amino acids. The V gene lost 2 bases and the J gene lost 2 bases, with 12 bases spanning the gap. Germline CDR1 KGHSH, CDR2 LQKENI. The DNA for the CDR3 is TGTGCCAGCTCACCAAGGTTTACGGGTCAAGAGACCCAGTACTTC. Protein product: CASSPRFTGQETQYF.

This clone was found a few times. The chain uses TRBV6-4 and TRBJ2-2; 7 nucleotides align to TRBD1. The CDR3 length is 15 residues. The germline gives CDR1 MRHNA, CDR2 SNTAGT. V lost 3 bases to trimming and J lost 3 bases; unmatched junction nucleotides: 4. This CDR3 reads CASSEGDRHTGELFF. The CDR3 DNA reads as TGTGCCAGCAGTGAGGGGGACAGACACACCGGGGAGCTGTTTTTT.

The chain combines TRBV6-5 with TRBJ2-7; the match to TRBD2 covers 15 bases. Looked up from germline, CDR1 is MNHEY and CDR2 is SVGAGI. CDR3 length equals 16 residues. J lost 7 bases, V lost 4 bases, and 8 bases had no gene match. CDR3 residues: CASSWTSGRASGEQYF. For the CDR3, the DNA is TGTGCCAGCAGTTGGACTAGCGGGAGGGCCTCTGGGGAGCAGTACTTC.

The chain carries TRBV19 and TRBJ1-1, with TRBD1 as a possible D gene (5 bases). Germline V gene data show CDR1 as LNHDA and CDR2 as SQIVND (reference sequence). V was clipped by 5 bases and J by 2 bases, with 18 bases between them. CDR3 length: 16 amino acids. The CDR3 protein is CASSQTGTSVNTEAFF. As DNA, the CDR3 is TGTGCCAGTAGTCAAACCGGGACTTCGGTTAACACTGAAGCTTTCTTT. Together with reference TRBV19 and TRBJ1-1, the CDR3 gives the full variable domain: DGGITQSPKYLFRKEGQNVTLSCEQNLNHDAMYWYRQDPGQGLRLIYYSQIVNDFQKGDIAEGYSVSREKKESFPLTVTSAQKNPTAFYLCASSQTGTSVNTEAFFGQGTRLTVV.

This chain uses TRBV30 with TRBJ2-5; tentatively, D is TRBD2 (6 bases). Germline CDR1 reads GTSNPN; CDR2 reads SVGIG (reference sequence). CDR3 length equals 15 residues. Deletions cut 0 bases from V and 5 bases from J, with 16 bases between. In DNA form, the CDR3 reads TGTGCCTGGAGTGTGGGTAGCGGAGGACTCGAGACCCAGTACTTC. Translated, it gives CAWSVGSGGLETQYF.

This chain joins TRBV24-1 and TRBJ2-5; D perhaps matches TRBD2 (7 bases). The length of the CDR3 is 14 residues. V was pared by 4 bases and J by 5 bases, with 13 bases between. Per germline, CDR1 KGHDR and CDR2 SFDVKD. The CDR3 sequence is CATSERGRGETQYF. CDR3 DNA: TGTGCCACCAGTGAGCGGGGGCGGGGGGAGACCCAGTACTTC.

The chain is built from TRBV6-5 and TRBJ1-5; D is possibly TRBD1 (6 bases). Trimming pared 8 bases from V and 4 bases from J, leaving 15 bases between. This CDR3 is 14 amino acids long. Looked up from germline, CDR1 is MNHEY and CDR2 is SVGAGI. DNA of the CDR3: TGTGCCAGCTTAACCGGGACACTGAATCAGCCCCAGCATTTT. Encoded protein: CASLTGTLNQPQHF.

This clone has more than one count but fewer than ten. Here the CDR3 reads CATAPGVYNSPLHF. The CDR3 DNA reads TGTGCCACCGCCCCAGGGGTCTATAATTCACCCCTCCACTTT. The rearrangement joins TRBV15 to TRBJ1-6; TRBD1 is a possible D gene (6 bases). This CDR3 is 14 amino acids long. The V end was cut by 8 bases, the J end by 3 bases, with 11 bases between. CDR1 and CDR2 (germline): LNHNV, YYDKDF (reference sequence).

This chain joins TRBV4-1 and TRBJ1-2, with 7 bases that match TRBD1. Trimming at V came to 5 bases and at J to 9 bases, leaving 12 bases not matched to a gene. Germline CDR1 and CDR2: MGHRA and YSYEKL. This CDR3 is built from 14 residues. The CDR3 sequence: CASSFRGQVGRYTF. The CDR3 nucleotides are TGCGCCAGCAGCTTCCGCGGACAGGTGGGACGCTACACCTTC.

The chain uses TRBV4-1 and TRBJ1-2; TRBD1 agrees at 9 bases. CDR1 is MGHRA and CDR2 is YSYEKL in the germline V gene. The CDR3 has 18 residues. J gave up 2 bases and V 1 base, and 11 bases lay outside the gene matches. The CDR3 DNA is TGCGCCAGCAGCCAAGGGTCTTTTAAGGACAGGGGAAACTATGGCTACACCTTC. Translating gives CASSQGSFKDRGNYGYTF.

The chain couples TRBV7-9 to TRBJ1-3, with D unclear. The CDR3 loop spans 18 amino acids. In germline, CDR1 is SEHNR, CDR2 FQNEAQ (reference sequence). The V end was cut by 0 bases, the J end by 4 bases, with 19 bases between. This CDR3 is CASSLAFGDPTGGNTIYF. The CDR3 DNA sequence: TGTGCCAGCAGCTTAGCTTTTGGTGACCCAACGGGAGGAAACACCATATATTTT.

The chain recombines TRBV7-3 with TRBJ2-5; TRBD1 matches 9 bases. Germline V gene lookup returns CDR1 SGHTA and CDR2 FQGTGA. The CDR3 length is 16 residues. V shed 5 bases and J 2 bases; nucleotides not matched to a gene: 9. The CDR3 DNA reads as TGTGCCAGCAGCGCGGGGACAGGGACCACGCAAGAGACCCAGTACTTC. Encoded protein: CASSAGTGTTQETQYF.

The V and J genes are TRBV6-5 and TRBJ2-1, with 7 bases matching TRBD2. V was clipped by 6 bases and J by 1 base; unmatched bases: 6. CDR1 is MNHEY and CDR2 is SVGAGI in the germline V gene. This CDR3 is built from 15 residues. CDR3 nucleotide sequence: TGTGCCAGCAGCCTAGCGGAAAATTCCTACAATGAGCAGTTCTTC. Encoded protein: CASSLAENSYNEQFF.

The chain recombines TRBV7-9 with TRBJ2-3; TRBD2 aligns across 9 bases. The germline V gene encodes CDR1 SEHNR and CDR2 FQNEAQ (reference sequence). The CDR3 has 15 residues. With V trimmed by 5 bases and J by 6 bases, 9 bases remained unmatched. For the CDR3, the DNA is TGTGCCAGCAGCCCCGGAAGCGGGGGGCGGGATACGCAGTATTTT. Its protein product is CASSPGSGGRDTQYF.

A note on this clone: One end of the junction fails to match germline, which may point to a read error. The chain has TRBV3-1 (or the pseudogene TRBV3-2) and TRBJ2-3; a weak D match, TRBD1 (6 bases). This CDR3 is 13 amino acids long. Germline V gene sequence: CDR1 LGHDT, CDR2 YNNKEL (reference sequence). The CDR3 spells CASRQGGSGTQYF. The CDR3 DNA sequence: TGTGCCAGCAGACAAGGGGGTTCAGGGACGCAGTATTTT.

The chain employs TRBV6-5 and TRBJ2-7; TRBD1 agrees at 8 bases. The CDR3 consists of 15 residues. Germline V lookup: CDR1 MNHEY, CDR2 SVGAGI. The junction had 12 bases not matched to a gene; V was cut back by 8 bases and J by 3 bases. Here the CDR3 DNA reads TGTGCCAGCCAAAGCGGACAGGGACAAAGCTACGAGCAGTACTTC. It translates to CASQSGQGQSYEQYF.

This chain uses TRBV13 with TRBJ2-3; possible D gene TRBD1, 6 bases. The CDR3 contains 15 residues. Germline CDR1 reads PRHDT; CDR2 reads FYEKMQ (reference sequence). Trimming cost V 4 bases and J 3 bases, with 14 bases left between them. This chain's CDR3 is CASSSNQGPTDTQYF. In DNA, the CDR3 is TGTGCCAGCAGCTCAAATCAGGGGCCGACAGATACGCAGTATTTT.

This chain links TRBV10-3 with TRBJ1-1; D is undetermined. The V end lost 4 bases, the J end lost 3 bases, and 15 bases lay between the germline ends. Germline V gene sequence: CDR1 ENHRY, CDR2 SYGVKD. This CDR3 has 15 residues. DNA for the CDR3: TGTGCCATCAGTGCTGGCAGGTCTTATGACACTGAAGCTTTCTTT. Its protein is CAISAGRSYDTEAFF.

This chain connects TRBV25-1 to TRBJ2-5; the match to TRBD2 covers 13 bases. The V and J ends lost 4 bases and 5 bases, in that order; junction bases with no gene match: 4. The CDR3 is 15 amino acids. Germline V gives CDR1 MGHDK, CDR2 SYGVNS. CDR3 DNA sequence: TGTGCCAGCAGTGGGACTAGCGGGAGTAGGGAGACCCAGTACTTC. This encodes CASSGTSGSRETQYF.

The V and J genes are TRBV5-6 and TRBJ1-5, with D uncertain. V lost 3 bases, J lost 7 bases, and 17 bases lay in between. Germline V gives CDR1 SGHDT, CDR2 YYEEEE. CDR3 length: 15 amino acids. DNA for the CDR3: TGTGCCAGCAGCTCAGCGGGAATTGTACCCCAGCCCCAGCATTTT. It encodes CASSSAGIVPQPQHF.

CDR3 sequence (DNA): TGTGCCAGCAAAACTAGCGGGAGGCTCCATGAGCAGTTCTTC. As protein: CASKTSGRLHEQFF. The J gene is TRBJ2-1, the V gene TRBV7-9; 12 bases align to TRBD2. Germline trimming cut 7 bases from V and 8 bases from J; bases unmatched to any gene: 6. This CDR3 spans 14 amino acids. Germline CDR1 SEHNR, CDR2 FQNEAQ (reference sequence).

The chain has TRBV10-3 and TRBJ1-4; D remains ambiguous. Germline-derived CDR1 and CDR2 are ENHRY and SYGVKD. Trimming cost V 4 bases and J 8 bases, with 11 bases left between them. The CDR3 extends over 13 amino acids. CDR3 amino acids: CAISVGQPEKLFF. The CDR3 DNA reads as TGTGCCATCAGTGTGGGCCAGCCAGAAAAACTGTTTTTT.